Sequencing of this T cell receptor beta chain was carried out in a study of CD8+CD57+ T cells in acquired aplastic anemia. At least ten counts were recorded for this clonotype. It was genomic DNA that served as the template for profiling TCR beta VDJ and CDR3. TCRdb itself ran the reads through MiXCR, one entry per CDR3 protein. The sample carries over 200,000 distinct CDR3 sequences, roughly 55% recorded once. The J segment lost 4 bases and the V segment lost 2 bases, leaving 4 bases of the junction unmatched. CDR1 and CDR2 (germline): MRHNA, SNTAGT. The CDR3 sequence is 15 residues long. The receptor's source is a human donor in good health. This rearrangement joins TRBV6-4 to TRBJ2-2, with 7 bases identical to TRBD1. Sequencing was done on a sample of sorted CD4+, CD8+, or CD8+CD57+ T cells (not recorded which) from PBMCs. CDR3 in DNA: TGTGCCAGCAGTGACGTGTACAGGGGCACCGGGGAGCTGTTTTTT. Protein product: CASSDVYRGTGELFF.